Shown below are 28 T cell receptor beta chains from a single sample sequenced in a study of cytomegalovirus exposure and HLA in healthy donors. Primers for the PCR totalled 60 Vbeta and 13 Jbeta. Repertoires were generated with immunoSEQ multiplex PCR, while TCRdb's copy carries only in-frame clones and drops some. The sample comprises roughly 190,000 clones, 70% to 75% of which are singletons, and more than 4% rests with the top ten. The specimen sequenced was PBMCs. The receptor source for this set is a man younger than 45 in good health and CMV-seropositive.

The chain is built from TRBV7-8 and TRBJ1-5; 9 positions match TRBD1. The CDR3 consists of 15 residues. Trimming removed 8 bases from V and 3 bases from J; junction bases left unmatched: 8. Germline CDR1 SGHVS, CDR2 FQNEAQ. CDR3 sequence reads: CASDSGTGTNQPQHF. The DNA of the CDR3 is TGTGCCAGCGATTCAGGGACAGGGACCAATCAGCCCCAGCATTTT. Together with reference TRBV7-8 and TRBJ1-5, the CDR3 gives the full variable domain: GAGVSQSPRYKVAKRGQDVALRCDPISGHVSLFWYQQALGQGPEFLTYFQNEAQLDKSGLPSDRFFAERPEGSVSTLKIQRTQQEDSAVYLCASDSGTGTNQPQHFGDGTRLSIL.

This clone was seen a few times. The V call is TRBV7-3, the J call TRBJ2-5; 10 bases agree with TRBD2. The trim removed 5 bases at V and 4 bases at J, leaving 7 bases unmatched. The CDR3 covers 15 residues. The germline V gene encodes CDR1 SGHTA and CDR2 FQGTGA. CDR3 bases: TGTGCCAGCAGCCCCAGCGGGGGGGCTGCAGAGACCCAGTACTTC. Protein: CASSPSGGAAETQYF. The whole variable domain, remainder taken from reference TRBV7-3 and TRBJ2-5, is GAGVSQTPSNKVTEKGKYVELRCDPISGHTALYWYRQSLGQGPEFLIYFQGTGAADDSGLPNDRFFAVRPEGSVSTLKIQRTERGDSAVYLCASSPSGGAAETQYFGPGTRLLVL.

The genes are TRBV9 and TRBJ1-2, with D unclear. The CDR3 covers 15 residues. Germline V gene lookup returns CDR1 SGDLS and CDR2 YYNGEE. With 0 bases removed from V and 3 bases from J, the gap between germline ends came to 12 bases. CDR3 bases: TGTGCCAGCAGCGTAGATCCGAAGACTCACTATGGCTACACCTTC. This sequence encodes CASSVDPKTHYGYTF.

This chain uses TRBV5-4 with TRBJ2-7, with 9 bases identical to TRBD1. The germline gives CDR1 SGHNT, CDR2 YYREEE (reference sequence). The CDR3 has 14 residues. V dropped 4 bases and J dropped 5; count of bases not matched to a gene: 7. CDR3 nucleotide sequence: TGTGCCAGCAGCGAAGGGACAGGGCGGCACGAGCAGTACTTC. Amino acid sequence: CASSEGTGRHEQYF.

This chain joins TRBV27 and TRBJ1-2; 10 nucleotides align to TRBD1. V lost 0 bases, J lost 8 bases, and 3 bases stayed unmatched. Germline CDR1 is MNHEY and CDR2 is SMNVEV (reference sequence). The CDR3 is made up of 14 amino acids. CDR3: CASSLSDRGRGYTF. The CDR3, as DNA: TGTGCCAGCAGTTTATCGGACAGGGGGAGAGGCTACACCTTC.

The rearrangement joins TRBV4-3 to TRBJ2-3, with 7 positions matching TRBD2. This CDR3 contains 16 residues. CDR1 and CDR2 (germline): LGHNA, YSLEER. V shed 4 bases, J shed 0 bases, and the junction held 7 bases outside the gene matches. This CDR3 reads CASSPVGLTSTDTQYF. The CDR3 DNA follows: TGCGCCAGCAGCCCGGTGGGACTAACTAGCACAGATACGCAGTATTTT.

This sequence joins TRBV7-9 and TRBJ2-2, with TRBD2 as a possible D gene (5 bases). This CDR3 is built from 15 residues. The V gene's germline CDR1 is SEHNR and CDR2 FQNEAQ (reference sequence). Trimming shortened V by 1 base and J by 1 base, and 7 bases separated the two germline ends. The DNA for the CDR3 is TGTGCCAGCAGCTTAGACCGGGGGAACACCGGGGAGCTGTTTTTT. It is translated as CASSLDRGNTGELFF.

The chain couples TRBV4-3 to TRBJ2-7; TRBD2 matches 13 bases. The ends lost 0 bases at V and 0 bases at J; junction bases unmatched: 5. The CDR3 is 18 amino acids. CDR1 and CDR2 (germline): LGHNA, YSLEER. The CDR3 nucleotides read TGCGCCAGCAGCCAAGATCGGGGACTAGCGGGGTACTCCTACGAGCAGTACTTC. It translates to CASSQDRGLAGYSYEQYF.

The genes are TRBV19 and TRBJ2-7; D possibly corresponds to TRBD2 (5 bases). Trimming removed 4 bases at V and 2 bases at J, with 9 bases between. The germline V gene has CDR1 LNHDA and CDR2 SQIVND (reference sequence). This CDR3 is 13 amino acids long. The DNA of the CDR3 is TGTGCCAGTAGTACCGGACTTACCTACGAGCAGTACTTC. Residues: CASSTGLTYEQYF.

This chain joins TRBV15 and TRBJ2-5; the D gene is possibly TRBD2 (7 bases). From germline, CDR1 is LNHNV and CDR2 YYDKDF (reference sequence). This CDR3 comprises 15 residues. Trimming took 5 bases from V and 2 from J, leaving 15 bases between them. CDR3 protein: CATSFVGGAQETQYF. CDR3 DNA: TGTGCCACCAGCTTTGTGGGGGGGGCGCAAGAGACCCAGTACTTC.

The chain joins TRBV7-2 to TRBJ1-5; 10 bases map to TRBD1. The germline CDR1 and CDR2 sequences are SGHTA and FQGNSA. The CDR3 totals 15 residues. After removal of 1 base from V and 5 bases from J, the junction contained 2 bases not matched to a gene. The CDR3 DNA reads as TGTGCCAGCAGCTTAGGACAGGGGGCTTATCAGCCCCAGCATTTT. It yields the protein CASSLGQGAYQPQHF.

This clone is a singleton in its sample. The genes are TRBV10-3 and TRBJ1-1, with 10 bases lining up with TRBD1. Per germline, CDR1 ENHRY and CDR2 SYGVKD. The J segment lost 3 bases and the V segment lost 10 bases, leaving 11 bases of the junction unmatched. This CDR3 has 15 amino acids. The CDR3 reads CASIEGQGGYTEAFF. CDR3 DNA: TGTGCCAGCATCGAAGGACAGGGGGGGTACACTGAAGCTTTCTTT.

About this clone itself: One end of the junction fails to match germline, which may point to a read error. The chain uses TRBV18 and TRBJ2-7; tentatively, D is TRBD1 (5 bases). CDR1 is KGHSH, CDR2 LQKENI, per germline. This CDR3 region has 16 residues. CDR3 DNA sequence: TGTGCCGGCTCACCGACCCTGGGGCAACTTACCTACGAGCAGTACTTC. Protein: CAGSPTLGQLTYEQYF. Full variable domain (missing parts from reference TRBV18 and TRBJ2-7): NAGVMQNPRHLVRRRGQEARLRCSPMKGHSHVYWYRQLPEEGLKFMVYLQKENIIDESGMPKERFSAEFPKEGPSILRIQQVVRGDSAAYFCAGSPTLGQLTYEQYFGPGTRLTVT.

The chain couples TRBV5-1 to TRBJ2-3; D may be TRBD2 (5 bases). CDR1 and CDR2 (germline): SGHRS, YFSETQ. The CDR3 is made up of 14 amino acids. Trimming took off 5 bases at V and 5 bases at J, with 15 bases between the two ends. The CDR3: CASRGALVRDTQYF. CDR3 nucleotide sequence: TGCGCCAGCAGGGGAGCGTTAGTGCGAGATACGCAGTATTTT.

The genes are TRBV5-6 and TRBJ2-1; D might be TRBD1 (6 bases). The V gene lost 2 bases and the J gene lost 1 base, with 7 bases spanning the gap. The CDR3 contains 14 residues. The V gene's germline CDR1 is SGHDT and CDR2 YYEEEE. The CDR3 sequence: CASSFTGSYNEQFF. The CDR3 DNA follows: TGTGCCAGCAGCTTTACAGGGTCCTACAATGAGCAGTTCTTC.

The J gene is TRBJ2-7, the V gene TRBV14; perhaps TRBD2 as D (7 bases). This CDR3 has 15 residues. V was trimmed by 2 bases and J by 4 bases, leaving 15 bases between them. Germline CDR1 reads SGHDN; CDR2 reads FVKESK. The CDR3: CASSQTRGGWYEQYF. For the CDR3, the DNA is TGTGCCAGCAGCCAAACGAGGGGGGGCTGGTACGAGCAGTACTTC.

The chain combines TRBV4-3 with TRBJ2-2, with D perhaps matching TRBD2 (5 bases). Germline V gives CDR1 LGHNA, CDR2 YSLEER. V lost 0 bases to trimming and J lost 4 bases, with 15 bases between them. The CDR3 spans 17 residues. CDR3 loop: CASSQEGVLGGTGELFF. The CDR3 DNA follows: TGCGCCAGCAGCCAAGAAGGAGTTCTAGGAGGCACCGGGGAGCTGTTTTTT.

This chain uses TRBV30 with TRBJ1-1; a weak D match, TRBD1 (5 bases). The CDR3 is 16 residues long. V lost 8 bases, J lost 1 base, and 23 bases lay in between. Germline V gene sequence: CDR1 GTSNPN, CDR2 SVGIG (reference sequence). CDR3 loop: CAGRGRTTGRNTEAFF. The CDR3 bases are TGTGCCGGTAGGGGCAGGACCACCGGGAGGAACACTGAAGCTTTCTTT.

The chain combines TRBV28 with TRBJ1-2; 8 bases are shared with TRBD1. This CDR3 comprises 12 residues. V lost 3 bases, J lost 6 bases, and 0 bases stayed unmatched. Germline V gene sequence: CDR1 MDHEN, CDR2 SYDVKM. The CDR3 sequence: CASSFRGHGYTF. CDR3 nucleotide sequence: TGTGCCAGCAGTTTCAGGGGGCATGGCTACACCTTC.

This chain connects TRBV19 to TRBJ2-2; D perhaps matches TRBD2 (6 bases). Germline V CDR1 and CDR2: LNHDA, SQIVND (reference sequence). V was trimmed by 7 bases and J by 0 bases, leaving 12 bases between them. This CDR3 comprises 15 residues. The CDR3: CASNVWDSNTGELFF. DNA for the CDR3: TGTGCCAGTAATGTTTGGGACTCGAACACCGGGGAGCTGTTTTTT.

The J gene is TRBJ1-1, the V gene TRBV7-6; 10 bases match TRBD1. J lost 1 base, V lost 5 bases, and 4 bases had no gene match. Germline CDR1 SGHVS, CDR2 FNYEAQ. The CDR3 is 15 amino acids. Written as DNA, the CDR3 is TGTGCCAGCAGCGCCGACAGGGGGCGGAACACTGAAGCTTTCTTT. It codes for CASSADRGRNTEAFF.

The rearrangement uses TRBV19 and TRBJ2-5, with D possibly matching TRBD1 (6 bases). The J call may not be correct, given that the DNA end is closer to TRBJ2-7. The germline gives CDR1 LNHDA, CDR2 SQIVND (reference sequence). The CDR3 has 14 residues. CDR3: CASSIQGQTYEQYF. In DNA form, the CDR3 reads TGTGCCAGTAGTATTCAGGGACAAACCTACGAGCAGTACTTC.

The gene calls are TRBV7-6 and TRBJ1-3; 8 positions match TRBD1. V shed 8 bases, J shed 0 bases, and the junction held 0 bases outside the gene matches. The CDR3 is made up of 13 amino acids. CDR1 and CDR2 from the germline V gene are SGHVS and FNYEAQ. The CDR3 DNA follows: TGTGCCAGCGGACAGGGCTCTGGAAACACCATATATTTT. It specifies CASGQGSGNTIYF.

This chain joins TRBV7-9 and TRBJ2-1; the D is unclear. In germline, CDR1 is SEHNR, CDR2 FQNEAQ (reference sequence). This CDR3 has 13 amino acids. Trimming shortened V by 3 bases and J by 0 bases, and 3 bases separated the two germline ends. The CDR3 region has the DNA TGTGCCAGCAGCTTTATCTCCTACAATGAGCAGTTCTTC. As protein: CASSFISYNEQFF.

The rearrangement uses TRBV5-1 and TRBJ2-7, with TRBD1 matching over 8 bases. The CDR3 covers 14 residues. CDR1 is SGHRS, CDR2 YFSETQ, per germline. V was clipped by 6 bases and J by 3 bases; unmatched bases: 8. The CDR3 loop is CASNPGGAVYEQYF. In nucleotides, the CDR3 is TGCGCCAGCAACCCAGGGGGCGCGGTCTACGAGCAGTACTTC.

The chain carries TRBV28 and TRBJ2-7; TRBD2 matches 10 bases. In germline, CDR1 is MDHEN, CDR2 SYDVKM. The CDR3 is 15 amino acids. Losses at the gene ends were 1 base for V and 5 bases for J; bases not matched to a gene: 5. The CDR3 protein is CASSLSASGSNEQYF. The CDR3 region has the DNA TGTGCCAGCAGTTTATCGGCTAGCGGGAGTAACGAGCAGTACTTC.

The rearrangement uses TRBV5-4 and TRBJ2-3; 8 nucleotides agree with TRBD2. The trim removed 2 bases at V and 5 bases at J, leaving 7 bases unmatched. The CDR3 spans 15 residues. CDR1 and CDR2 (germline): SGHNT, YYREEE (reference sequence). The CDR3 here is CASSLDGRALDTQYF. CDR3 nucleotide sequence: TGTGCCAGCAGCTTAGACGGGAGGGCCTTAGATACGCAGTATTTT.

The V call is TRBV28, the J call TRBJ2-7; 12 bases are shared with TRBD2. The germline CDR1 and CDR2 sequences are MDHEN and SYDVKM. Losses at the gene ends were 4 bases for V and 6 bases for J; bases not matched to a gene: 4. This CDR3 has 14 amino acids. As DNA, the CDR3 is TGTGCCAGCAGTTCTAGCGGGGGGGCGAGCGAGCAGTACTTC. Protein sequence: CASSSSGGASEQYF.